This TCR beta chain was sequenced for a study of shared clonotypes between healthy human individuals. In germline, CDR1 is GTSNPN, CDR2 SVGIG (reference sequence). V was trimmed by 8 bases and J by 6 bases, leaving 10 bases between them. The CDR3 runs 11 residues. This table comes from immunoSEQ multiplex PCR, and its TCRdb copy is limited to in-frame clones, with some not included. The sample consists of around 2.1 million clones, 90% to 97% of them appearing once. The sequence was obtained from a man between 18 and 35 years old in good health. Input material: naive CD4+ T cells sorted from blood. Subset denoted: CD45RA+ positively selected. The chain joins TRBV30 to TRBJ2-2, with D tentatively TRBD1 (6 bases). The CDR3 here is CAHSGAGELFF. CDR3 coding DNA: TGTGCCCACTCAGGGGCCGGGGAGCTGTTTTTT.